The sequence of this T cell receptor (beta chain) was determined in a study of cytomegalovirus exposure and HLA in healthy donors. Germline V lookup: CDR1 GTSNPN, CDR2 SVGIG (reference sequence). The CDR3 length is 10 residues. V was pared by 8 bases and J by 4 bases, with 8 bases between. The PCR employed 60 Vbeta primers together with 13 Jbeta primers. Assay: immunoSEQ multiplex PCR; the TCRdb copy retains only in-frame clones and omits some. Among 150,000 to 200,000 clones listed, around 85% were seen once. This TCR came from a man aged 18 to 35 in good health and CMV-seropositive. V usage is TRBV30 and J usage is TRBJ1-2; D is unresolved. The sample comprised PBMCs. CDR3 DNA sequence: TGTGCCATGGCGGTCTATGGCTACACCTTC. Translating it yields CAMAVYGYTF.